This T cell receptor beta chain is from a study of shared clonotypes between healthy human individuals. Findings and limits, study-wide: Though the depth was large, rarefaction showed that sorted-subset sequencing was incomplete.

Comments on this clone: Its antigen is undetermined.

CD4+ cell separation produced CD45RA+ naive and CD45RA-negative memory subsets. Several immunoSEQ plates received, in even portions, the genomic DNA of each subset. The protocol was immunoSEQ multiplex PCR, while the TCRdb copy is restricted to in-frame clones and leaves out a portion. Among 2,500,000 or so clones listed, roughly nine tenths were seen once. Germline V lookup: CDR1 SGHRS, CDR2 YFSETQ. V lost 2 bases and J lost 4; bases outside the gene matches: 4. The CDR3 length is 15 residues. The receptor was isolated from a young man in good health. The sequencing sample was made of naive CD4+ T cells sorted from blood. Subset in this sample: CD45RA+ positively selected. The chain couples TRBV5-1 to TRBJ2-2; TRBD2 matches at 8 bases. Here the CDR3 reads CASSFWGLGTGELFF. The CDR3, as DNA: TGCGCCAGCAGCTTTTGGGGACTAGGCACCGGGGAGCTGTTTTTT.